Below are 7 T cell receptor beta chains sequenced from a single sample in a study of control samples from healthy donors and cancer patients. TCRdb keeps only in-frame clones here, not all; method: immunoSEQ multiplex PCR. In the table there are 70,000 to 100,000 clones, 91% of which are singletons. The sample comprised blood. These receptors came from a man in his forties or fifties in good health.

This clone was found a few times. The rearrangement uses TRBV5-5 and TRBJ1-5; 7 bases are shared with TRBD1. Germline V lookup: CDR1 SGHKS, CDR2 YYEKEE (reference sequence). Unmatched junction bases numbered 3, after V lost 3 bases and J lost 0 bases. The CDR3 sequence is 15 residues long. CDR3 protein: CASSSGTDSNQPQHF. CDR3 coding DNA: TGTGCCAGCAGCTCCGGGACAGATAGCAATCAGCCCCAGCATTTT.

The rearrangement joins TRBV18 to TRBJ1-4, with 7 bases aligning to TRBD1. Trimming took 2 bases from V and 1 from J; bases not matched to a gene: 7. CDR1 KGHSH and CDR2 LQKENI come from the germline V gene. There are 17 residues in the CDR3. CDR3 residues: CASSPEGSGGTNEKLFF. DNA of the CDR3: TGTGCCAGCTCACCAGAAGGCTCAGGGGGAACTAATGAAAAACTGTTTTTT.

The rearrangement uses TRBV30 and TRBJ2-1; D is undetermined. The germline CDR1 and CDR2 sequences are GTSNPN and SVGIG (reference sequence). V was cut by 3 bases and J by 5 bases, with 14 bases left in between. CDR3 size: 14 residues. The CDR3 sequence: CAWSRALRNNEQFF. The DNA of the CDR3 is TGTGCCTGGAGCCGGGCGCTTAGGAACAATGAGCAGTTCTTC. Looking up the rest from reference TRBV30 and TRBJ2-1 gives the full variable domain: SQTIHQWPATLVQPVGSPLSLECTVEGTSNPNLYWYRQAAGRGLQLLFYSVGIGQISSEVPQNLSASRPQDRQFILSSKKLLLSDSGFYLCAWSRALRNNEQFFGPGTRLTVL.

This clone is a singleton in its sample. CDR3 bases: TGCGCCAGCAACAACGGGGCAGGGTTAACATCTGGGGCCAACGTCCTGACTTTC. It codes for CASNNGAGLTSGANVLTF. This chain connects TRBV5-1 to TRBJ2-6, with D perhaps TRBD1 or TRBD2 (5 bases each). The ends were cut back, 6 bases at V and 1 base at J, with 20 bases in the middle. Germline V lookup: CDR1 SGHRS, CDR2 YFSETQ. The CDR3 extends over 18 amino acids.

CDR3 nucleotides: TGTGCCAGCAGCCTACCGGGACAGGGGGCTGAAGCTTTCTTT. It specifies CASSLPGQGAEAFF. The chain combines TRBV6-5 with TRBJ1-1; 11 bases map to TRBD1. The CDR3 spans 14 residues. Germline CDR1 MNHEY, CDR2 SVGAGI. The V and J ends lost 6 bases and 6 bases, in that order; junction bases with no gene match: 6.

This sequence joins TRBV7-2 and TRBJ2-3, with D perhaps TRBD1 or TRBD2 (5 bases each). Trimming removed 5 bases at V and 2 bases at J, with 14 bases between. This CDR3 has 15 amino acids. Germline CDR1 and CDR2: SGHTA and FQGNSA. The chain's CDR3 is CASSNRDGNTDTQYF. The CDR3, as DNA: TGTGCCAGCAGCAACCGGGACGGGAACACAGATACGCAGTATTTT.

J is TRBJ1-6 and V is TRBV6-5; D gene ambiguous. V lost 6 bases, J lost 5 bases, and 8 bases lay in between. Looked up from germline, CDR1 is MNHEY and CDR2 is SVGAGI. The CDR3 is made up of 13 amino acids. CDR3 coding DNA: TGTGCCAGCAGCCGGCTGAATAATTCACCCCTCCACTTT. It yields the protein CASSRLNNSPLHF.